The T cell receptor beta chain described here comes from a study of T cells after yellow fever vaccination. The CDR3 is made up of 13 amino acids. Germline-derived CDR1 and CDR2 are ENHRY and SYGVKD. The V end was cut by 8 bases, the J end by 5 bases, with 16 bases between. Overall study results and limits: Weaker, the secondary response had a peak occurring faster, on day 5 versus 15.

This clonotype was observed many times. The antigen remains undetermined. A single record per CDR3 protein comes from TCRdb applying MiXCR to the 5' RACE reads. Of fewer than 450,000 distinct CDR3 sequences detected, roughly 4.3% appear once; the ten largest clones hold around 24%. The chain combines TRBV10-3 with TRBJ2-7, with D possibly being TRBD2 (7 bases). The TCR sequence derives from a man between 18 and 29 years old who received the YFV17D yellow fever vaccine. The input for sequencing was PBMCs, taken 5 days after the yellow fever booster vaccination. CDR3 amino acids: CAIHKGGGDEQYF. The CDR3 DNA reads TGTGCCATCCATAAGGGGGGGGGCGACGAGCAGTACTTC.